A single sample gave rise to the 30 T cell receptor beta chains below, sequenced in a study of graft-versus-host responses after intestinal transplantation. Assay: immunoSEQ multiplex PCR; the TCRdb copy retains only in-frame clones and omits some. The data contain some 150,000 clones, about nine tenths of them singletons. These receptors' targets are unknown. The starting material was unstimulated CD4+ T cells sorted from spleen or lymph node cells, obtained before intestinal transplant. These receptors originate from a human donor who received an intestinal transplant.

This chain uses TRBV7-3 with TRBJ1-1; D not resolved. This CDR3 is 14 amino acids long. Germline V CDR1 and CDR2: SGHTA, FQGTGA. The germline V and J ends were trimmed by 1 base and 0 bases, with 6 bases remaining between them. The CDR3 here is CASSLMGMNTEAFF. As DNA, the CDR3 is TGTGCCAGCAGCTTAATGGGAATGAACACTGAAGCTTTCTTT.

The rearrangement uses TRBV7-2 and TRBJ2-4; no reliable D call. Deletions cut 1 base from V and 0 bases from J, with 10 bases between. The CDR3 runs to 16 residues. Germline assignment: CDR1 SGHTA and CDR2 FQGNSA. The CDR3 DNA is TGTGCCAGCAGCTTAGAATCGACGGTAGCCAAAAACATTCAGTACTTC. It translates to CASSLESTVAKNIQYF.

This chain uses TRBV5-1 with TRBJ2-5, with D perhaps TRBD1 (5 bases). The CDR3 has 15 residues. With 2 bases removed from V and 2 bases from J, the gap between germline ends came to 13 bases. CDR1 and CDR2 from the germline V gene are SGHRS and YFSETQ. CDR3 in DNA: TGCGCCAGCAGCTTAGACAGCAAACTTCAAGAGACCCAGTACTTC. This sequence encodes CASSLDSKLQETQYF.

The V and J genes are TRBV7-3 and TRBJ1-1, with unresolved D. With 0 bases removed from V and 3 bases from J, the gap between germline ends came to 5 bases. The CDR3 runs 13 residues. Germline lookup yields CDR1 SGHTA and CDR2 FQGTGA. Here the CDR3 reads CASSLTSDTEAFF. The DNA for the CDR3 is TGTGCCAGCAGCTTAACCTCCGACACTGAAGCTTTCTTT.

The J gene is TRBJ2-1, the V gene TRBV19; 13 bases map to TRBD2. The CDR3 covers 16 residues. Per the germline V gene, CDR1 is LNHDA and CDR2 is SQIVND (reference sequence). The J segment lost 4 bases and the V segment lost 10 bases, leaving 10 bases of the junction unmatched. The CDR3 bases are TGTGCCACCCTCTCACAGACTAGCGGGAGGTACAATGAGCAGTTCTTC. Translating it yields CATLSQTSGRYNEQFF.

V is TRBV5-1 and J is TRBJ1-4, with 9 bases identical to TRBD1. V lost 3 bases and J lost 8; bases outside the gene matches: 2. The CDR3 covers 13 residues. Germline CDR1 reads SGHRS; CDR2 reads YFSETQ. As DNA, the CDR3 is TGCGCCAGCAGCTGGGGGACAGGGGAAAAACTGTTTTTT. This translates into CASSWGTGEKLFF.

The V and J genes are TRBV7-3 and TRBJ1-1, with D unclear. Germline CDR1 reads SGHTA; CDR2 reads FQGTGA. V lost 4 bases to trimming and J lost 0 bases, with 6 bases between them. This CDR3 has 13 amino acids. CDR3: CASSSTVNTEAFF. The CDR3 bases are TGTGCCAGCAGCTCTACAGTGAACACTGAAGCTTTCTTT. The full variable domain, completed using reference TRBV7-3 and TRBJ1-1, is GAGVSQTPSNKVTEKGKYVELRCDPISGHTALYWYRQSLGQGPEFLIYFQGTGAADDSGLPNDRFFAVRPEGSVSTLKIQRTERGDSAVYLCASSSTVNTEAFFGQGTRLTVV.

This chain links TRBV28 with TRBJ1-4; TRBD1 is a possible D gene (5 bases). This CDR3 has 13 residues. Trimming took off 9 bases at V and 1 base at J, with 9 bases between the two ends. Germline-derived CDR1 and CDR2 are MDHEN and SYDVKM. The CDR3 coding sequence is TGTGCCAGTTTAGACAGAACTAATGAAAAACTGTTTTTT. This translates into CASLDRTNEKLFF.

The genes are TRBV10-1 and TRBJ2-1, with D possibly called TRBD1 or TRBD2 (6 bases each). The CDR3 is 15 amino acids. Germline loops: CDR1 WNHNN, CDR2 SYGVQD (reference sequence). V was shortened by 10 bases and J by 2 bases, with 18 bases between the two germline ends. The CDR3 DNA is TGCGCCATCCAGAAGGGGGACTCCGCCTACAATGAGCAGTTCTTC. This sequence encodes CAIQKGDSAYNEQFF.

The chain recombines TRBV25-1 with TRBJ1-1; D is perhaps TRBD1 (6 bases). The CDR3 spans 12 residues. Looked up from germline, CDR1 is MGHDK and CDR2 is SYGVNS. Trimming removed 5 bases from V and 9 bases from J, with 13 bases in between. The chain's CDR3 is CASSPDRNQAFF. CDR3 coding DNA: TGTGCCAGCAGTCCAGACAGGAACCAAGCTTTCTTT.

The chain is built from TRBV5-1 and TRBJ2-1; 8 bases map to TRBD2. This CDR3 contains 18 residues. The trim removed 7 bases at V and 7 bases at J, leaving 22 bases unmatched. The germline V gene encodes CDR1 SGHRS and CDR2 YFSETQ. CDR3 sequence: CASAGGRWEGRFVNEQFF. In nucleotides, the CDR3 is TGCGCCAGCGCGGGAGGTAGGTGGGAGGGCCGGTTTGTAAATGAGCAGTTCTTC.

The rearrangement links TRBV18 to TRBJ2-7, with 10 bases matching TRBD1. V was pared by 3 bases and J by 7 bases, with 6 bases of the junction left unmatched. This CDR3 is built from 14 residues. The V gene's germline CDR1 is KGHSH and CDR2 LQKENI. The CDR3 loop is CASSPGTGAEEQYF. The CDR3 DNA reads TGTGCCAGCTCACCCGGGACAGGGGCTGAAGAGCAGTACTTC.

The chain couples TRBV15 to TRBJ2-3; D is perhaps TRBD2 (6 bases). There are 15 residues in the CDR3. V lost 6 bases, J lost 0 bases, and 13 bases lay in between. The germline CDR1 and CDR2 sequences are LNHNV and YYDKDF (reference sequence). The CDR3 region is CATRNSGSSTDTQYF. In nucleotides, the CDR3 is TGTGCCACCAGAAATAGCGGCTCTAGCACAGATACGCAGTATTTT.

The rearrangement links TRBV30 to TRBJ1-3; perhaps TRBD1 as D (6 bases). The CDR3 is 13 residues long. Germline CDR1 and CDR2: GTSNPN and SVGIG (reference sequence). The ends were cut back, 3 bases at V and 7 bases at J, with 13 bases in the middle. CDR3 protein: CAWSGTLGNTIYF. The CDR3 DNA sequence: TGTGCCTGGAGCGGGACATTGGGGAACACCATATATTTT.

The CDR3 is CAWSVHRNTEAFF. CDR3 in DNA: TGTGCCTGGAGTGTACACCGGAACACTGAAGCTTTCTTT. The J gene is TRBJ1-1, the V gene TRBV30; no reliable D call. Trimming shortened V by 0 bases and J by 1 base, and 6 bases separated the two germline ends. Germline V gene sequence: CDR1 GTSNPN, CDR2 SVGIG (reference sequence). The CDR3 is made up of 13 amino acids.

The genes are TRBV29-1 and TRBJ1-5; the D gene is possibly TRBD1 (6 bases). CDR3 length: 14 residues. CDR1 and CDR2 (germline): SQVTM, ANQGSEA. The V and J ends lost 7 bases and 3 bases respectively, with 16 bases between them. In DNA, the CDR3 is TGCAGCGCTAGTACCGGGACACCCAATCAGCCCCAGCATTTT. This gives the protein CSASTGTPNQPQHF.

CDR3 in amino acids: CASSPRGLAVETQYF. CDR3 DNA: TGTGCCAGCTCACCAAGGGGACTAGCGGTAGAGACCCAGTACTTC. This sequence joins TRBV18 and TRBJ2-5, with TRBD2 matching over 11 bases. Trimming cost V 2 bases and J 4 bases; bases outside gene matches: 3. CDR3 length equals 15 residues. In germline, CDR1 is KGHSH, CDR2 LQKENI.

V gene TRBV7-9 combines with J gene TRBJ2-3, with 9 bases that match TRBD2. The germline V gene has CDR1 SEHNR and CDR2 FQNEAQ (reference sequence). Trimming removed 3 bases from V and 4 bases from J; junction bases left unmatched: 5. There are 15 residues in the CDR3. The CDR3 here is CASSFVAGAADTQYF. The CDR3 DNA sequence: TGTGCCAGCAGCTTTGTAGCGGGAGCGGCAGATACGCAGTATTTT.

The chain employs TRBV28 and TRBJ1-5; perhaps TRBD1 as D (5 bases). The V and J ends lost 6 bases and 5 bases respectively, with 20 bases between them. Germline V gene lookup returns CDR1 MDHEN and CDR2 SYDVKM. CDR3 size: 16 residues. The CDR3 sequence: CASRLAGGISDQPQHF. The CDR3 region has the DNA TGTGCCAGCAGGCTGGCTGGGGGGATCAGCGATCAGCCCCAGCATTTT.

Note on this clone: Other nucleotide sequences in the sample specify the same CDR3. The chain is built from TRBV14 and TRBJ2-7; 16 bases are shared with TRBD2. Trimming removed 3 bases from V and 4 bases from J; junction bases left unmatched: 0. The CDR3 sequence is 15 residues long. CDR1 is SGHDN, CDR2 FVKESK, per germline. The CDR3 DNA sequence: TGTGCCAGCAGCCAGGGACTAGCGGGAGGGTACGAGCAGTACTTC. This codes for CASSQGLAGGYEQYF. The full variable domain, completed using reference TRBV14 and TRBJ2-7, is EAGVTQFPSHSVIEKGQTVTLRCDPISGHDNLYWYRRVMGKEIKFLLHFVKESKQDESGMPNNRFLAERTGGTYSTLKVQPAELEDSGVYFCASSQGLAGGYEQYFGPGTRLTVT.

The V call is TRBV6-4, the J call TRBJ1-5, with a tentative D call TRBD1 (5 bases). Trimming removed 7 bases at V and 5 bases at J, with 18 bases between. This CDR3 is 15 amino acids long. Per the germline V gene, CDR1 is MRHNA and CDR2 is SNTAGT. The CDR3 sequence is CASMARGGDDQPQHF. The CDR3 coding sequence is TGTGCCAGCATGGCCCGGGGGGGAGATGATCAGCCCCAGCATTTT.

The CDR3 is CASGAMGASSGYTF. The CDR3 nucleotides are TGTGCAAGCGGGGCGATGGGGGCGAGCTCCGGCTACACCTTC. V gene TRBV28 combines with J gene TRBJ1-2, with D maybe TRBD1 (6 bases). Germline V gene sequence: CDR1 MDHEN, CDR2 SYDVKM. CDR3 length: 14 amino acids.

V gene TRBV6-1 combines with J gene TRBJ2-5, with no clear D. CDR3 length: 13 residues. Germline V gives CDR1 MNHNS, CDR2 SASEGT. V was shortened by 3 bases and J by 4 bases, with 9 bases between the two germline ends. This CDR3 is CASSESGRETQYF. In nucleotides, the CDR3 is TGTGCCAGCAGTGAGTCGGGCAGAGAGACCCAGTACTTC.

The chain has TRBV27 and TRBJ2-7; 8 bases align to TRBD1. CDR3 size: 16 residues. Trimming cost V 0 bases and J 3 bases; bases outside gene matches: 7. Germline-derived CDR1 and CDR2 are MNHEY and SMNVEV (reference sequence). Here the CDR3 DNA reads TGTGCCAGCAGTTTATCGGTCGCAGGGGGCGTCTACGAGCAGTACTTC. Amino acids: CASSLSVAGGVYEQYF.

The V and J genes are TRBV5-5 and TRBJ1-4; TRBD1 matches at 7 bases. This CDR3 is 16 amino acids long. In germline, CDR1 is SGHKS, CDR2 YYEKEE (reference sequence). The ends lost 4 bases at V and 5 bases at J; junction bases unmatched: 11. The CDR3 DNA follows: TGTGCCAGCAGCCCGTCCACCGGGACAGTAAATGAAAAACTGTTTTTT. This translates into CASSPSTGTVNEKLFF.

The V and J genes are TRBV5-1 and TRBJ2-7; possibly TRBD1 for D (6 bases). CDR3 length: 20 residues. Germline CDR1 is SGHRS and CDR2 is YFSETQ. Trimming shortened V by 4 bases and J by 5 bases, and 34 bases separated the two germline ends. This CDR3 reads CASSHQGTRVLRGPIDEQYF. CDR3 coding DNA: TGCGCCAGCAGCCATCAGGGGACAAGGGTTCTCCGTGGTCCTATCGACGAGCAGTACTTC.

This clone occurred a few times. The V and J genes are TRBV27 and TRBJ2-4; 8 bases match TRBD2. The CDR3 consists of 15 residues. CDR1 MNHEY and CDR2 SMNVEV come from the germline V gene (reference sequence). The junction had 10 bases not matched to a gene; V was cut back by 6 bases and J by 6 bases. CDR3 nucleotides: TGTGCCAGCAGCCGGGGGGGTAGCGGGGTAAACATTCAGTACTTC. Its translation is CASSRGGSGVNIQYF.

The chain has TRBV30 and TRBJ2-5; unclear D gene. The V gene lost 1 base and the J gene lost 5 bases, with 11 bases spanning the gap. Germline V lookup: CDR1 GTSNPN, CDR2 SVGIG (reference sequence). The CDR3 spans 13 residues. CDR3 region: CAWSAGVGETQYF. CDR3 in DNA: TGTGCCTGGAGTGCCGGAGTAGGGGAGACCCAGTACTTC.

The gene calls are TRBV19 and TRBJ1-5; D gene unclear. Trimming removed 4 bases from V and 7 bases from J, with 11 bases in between. Germline lookup yields CDR1 LNHDA and CDR2 SQIVND (reference sequence). The length of the CDR3 is 13 residues. CDR3 DNA: TGTGCCAGTAGTACAGATCTTGAACAGCCCCAGCATTTT. This translates into CASSTDLEQPQHF.

The gene calls are TRBV28 and TRBJ1-5, with D possibly matching TRBD1 (6 bases). CDR3 length: 15 residues. Looked up from germline, CDR1 is MDHEN and CDR2 is SYDVKM. V lost 6 bases and J lost 3, with 15 bases in between. CDR3 nucleotide sequence: TGTGCCAGCAGCTCTGAGACAGGTCTCAATCAGCCCCAGCATTTT. Encoded protein: CASSSETGLNQPQHF. The complete variable domain, with remaining parts taken from reference TRBV28 and TRBJ1-5, reads DVKVTQSSRYLVKRTGEKVFLECVQDMDHENMFWYRQDPGLGLRLIYFSYDVKMKEKGDIPEGYSVSREKKERFSLILESASTNQTSMYLCASSSETGLNQPQHFGDGTRLSIL.